The entry below gives a single T cell receptor (beta chain) sequence along with its context. The germline gives CDR1 GTSNPN, CDR2 SVGIG (reference sequence). The CDR3 runs to 14 residues. V gave up 3 bases and J gave up 3 bases, with 11 bases separating them. Sequencing was performed with immunoSEQ multiplex PCR; in TCRdb, only in-frame clones are kept and a portion is missing. Among 650,000 to 800,000 clones listed, 70% to 90% were seen once. The data derive from a study of blood T cell repertoires in COVID-19. The sequence came from a woman between 18 and 30 years old with acute or convalescent COVID-19. This chain uses TRBV30 with TRBJ1-4, with no clear D. Input material: peripheral blood. This CDR3 reads CAWRSMGSNEKLFF. The CDR3 nucleotides are TGTGCCTGGAGGTCAATGGGCTCTAATGAAAAACTGTTTTTT.